Listed below are T cell receptor beta chains from one sample, sequenced in a study of blood T cell repertoires in COVID-19. Measured with immunoSEQ multiplex PCR; TCRdb has only the in-frame clones, and not every one. The data show about 210,000 clones, 80% to 90% seen once. Sequenced sample: peripheral blood. The receptors here all came from an elderly woman with COVID-19, enrolled during active disease. Both conserved end residues are part of each CDR3. Fields, in order: J gene, clone size, D gene, V gene, CDR3 DNA, CDR3 protein. A D gene is named only where the DNA matches it firmly. Clone size, where shown, is once, few, many, or a class for clones that have expanded.

TRBJ1-3,.,TRBD1,TRBV11-3,TGTGCCAGCAGCAAGCAGGGGGCTGGGAACACCATATATTTT,CASSKQGAGNTIYF
TRBJ2-7,.,.,TRBV9,TGTGCCAGCAGCCTAAATACAGGGTACGAGCAGTACTTC,CASSLNTGYEQYF
TRBJ2-3,once,TRBD2,TRBV5-7,TGTGCCAGCAGCTTTCGGACTAGCGGGGGGGCAGGAACAGATACGCAGTATTTT,CASSFRTSGGAGTDTQYF
TRBJ1-3,.,.,TRBV30,TGTGCCTGGACAACAGGGACTGGAAACACCATATATTTT,CAWTTGTGNTIYF
TRBJ2-1,.,TRBD2,TRBV28,TGTGCCAGCATACGGAGTCCTAGCGGAGCCAATGAGCAGTTCTTC,CASIRSPSGANEQFF
TRBJ1-6,once,.,TRBV30,TGTGCCTGCCATACCTTTGGGGGAGGTTCCTATAATTCACCCCTCCACTTT,CACHTFGGGSYNSPLHF
TRBJ2-3,.,TRBD1,TRBV5-6,TGTGCCAGCAGCTTGGAACAGGGGGATACGCAGTATTTT,CASSLEQGDTQYF
TRBJ1-5,.,TRBD1,TRBV2,TGTGCCAGCAGCGCCGACAGGGTCGACCATAGCAATCAGCCCCAGCATTTT,CASSADRVDHSNQPQHF
TRBJ1-6,.,TRBD1,TRBV18,TGTGCCAGCTCACTTACAGGGGGCGCATCCTATAATTCACCCCTCCACTTT,CASSLTGGASYNSPLHF
TRBJ1-1,.,TRBD1,TRBV5-1,TGCGCCAGCAGCGACCCGGGACAGTACACTGAAGCTTTCTTT,CASSDPGQYTEAFF
TRBJ1-1,.,.,TRBV7-6,TGTGCCAGCAGCTTAGCGGGGGGGGGAATGAACACTGAAGCTTTCTTT,CASSLAGGGMNTEAFF
TRBJ2-5,.,TRBD2,TRBV5-1,TGCGCCAGCAGCTTGGAGCGGGGGACGGAGACCCAGTACTTC,CASSLERGTETQYF
TRBJ2-7,once,TRBD1,TRBV11-2,TGTGCCAGCAGCATGGGGACAGGGACACCCTACGAGCAGTACTTC,CASSMGTGTPYEQYF
TRBJ1-4,.,.,TRBV9,TGTGCCAGCAGCGAGAGGGGGGGCGGAAAACTGTTTTTT,CASSERGGGKLFF
TRBJ2-1,.,.,TRBV4-2,TGTGCCAGCAGCCAAGAGACATTCGGTGAGCAGTTCTTC,CASSQETFGEQFF
TRBJ1-1,.,TRBD1,TRBV5-1,TGCGCCAGCAGCTTACGGACAGGCATCTCTGAAGCTTTCTTT,CASSLRTGISEAFF